This T cell receptor beta chain was sequenced for a study of blood T cells in healthy people across ages. Overall study findings and caveats: The percentage of naive T cells correlated strongly with TCR beta diversity.

The authors ran a second PCR of roughly 6 to 12 cycles using a sample-barcoded 5' primer and a J-beta primer mix. Each of the cDNA molecules was tagged by a template-switch adaptor with 12 random nucleotides. MiXCR, run by TCRdb on the 5' RACE reads, gives a single entry per CDR3 protein. Among hundreds of thousands of distinct CDR3 sequences listed, approximately 29% were seen once. The CDR3 covers 11 residues. V was clipped by 5 bases and J by 14 bases, with 15 bases between them. Germline-derived CDR1 and CDR2 are MNHEY and SVGAGI. Concerning this clonotype: Antigen: not known.

The sample, around 9.9 milliliters of peripheral blood, was drawn from each donor. Per individual sample, total RNA of at least 5 micrograms was extracted. The source of this sequence is a woman of 80 years or more in good health. The J gene is TRBJ1-2, the V gene TRBV6-5, with D uncertain. The sequencing input was blood. CDR3 nucleotide sequence: TGTGCCAGCAGTACGGAGACTAAATTAACCTTC. This sequence encodes CASSTETKLTF.